A single T cell receptor (beta chain) is shown here with its context. The target antigen is unknown. The entry originates in a study of OX40 agonist ivuxolimab in advanced cancers. Across the whole study: Allowance was made for prior anti-PD-1, anti-PD-L1 or anti-CTLA-4 therapy, and approximately 40% had some. Study-level findings and limits: At 0.1 to 3.0 mg/kg, clonal expansion of CD4+ and CD8+ blood T cells had occurred by week 6.

V was clipped by 6 bases and J by 2 bases; unmatched bases: 6. Germline-derived CDR1 and CDR2 are MNHEY and SVGAGI. The CDR3 length is 15 residues. TCRdb's table, derived via immunoSEQ multiplex PCR, lists solely in-frame clones and lacks some. Among under 45,000 clones listed, about 80% were seen once. Sequencing used CD4+ or CD8+ T cells sorted from blood, obtained in a trial of the OX40 agonist ivuxolimab. V gene TRBV6-5 combines with J gene TRBJ2-3; 9 bases map to TRBD1. The receptor's source is an adult with an advanced solid tumor such as melanoma, head and neck, liver or kidney cancer. CDR3 residues: CASRRTGGSTDTQYF. DNA for the CDR3: TGTGCCAGCAGGCGCACAGGGGGCTCCACAGATACGCAGTATTTT.